The clone carrying this T cell receptor (beta chain) turned up a few times. The antigen remains undetermined. This sample was included in a study of T cells in localized non-small cell lung cancer. Germline V lookup: CDR1 SGHVS, CDR2 FNYEAQ. The V and J ends lost 1 base and 5 bases respectively, with 5 bases between them. This CDR3 contains 13 residues. Study-wide findings and caveats: The highest T cell clonality was in uninvolved adjacent lung, above tumor. Because sequencing included only one region (of the tumor), heterogeneity remains possible. A median of about 60 of the top 100 tumor clones appeared in adjacent lung, which was paired and uninvolved. Patients showing higher blood T cell density tended to see longer overall survival.

TCRdb keeps only in-frame clones here, not all; method: immunoSEQ multiplex PCR. Among about 48,000 clones, approximately 80% were seen once, and the ten largest hold roughly 17%. The chain combines TRBV7-6 with TRBJ2-2, with D hard to call. This receptor was identified in a man between 40 and 70 years old with stage I squamous cell lung carcinoma. The source material was peripheral blood, sampled before any cancer treatment. The DNA of the CDR3 is TGTGCCAGCAGCTTAGGGCGAACCGGGGAGCTGTTTTTT. This gives the protein CASSLGRTGELFF.